These 9 T cell receptor beta chains originate from one sample sequenced in a study of T cell changes during pregnancy in multiple sclerosis. Measured with immunoSEQ multiplex PCR; TCRdb has only the in-frame clones, and not every one. The profile shows some 99,000 clones, roughly nine tenths of them singletons. The sequencing used peripheral blood, collected after pregnancy. Receptor source: a female donor in good health, enrolled as a control in a pregnancy study.

The genes are TRBV7-9 and TRBJ1-2, with D unclear. The CDR3 is 12 residues long. CDR1 is SEHNR and CDR2 is FQNEAQ in the germline V gene (reference sequence). With 3 bases removed from V and 5 bases from J, the gap between germline ends came to 7 bases. This CDR3 reads CASSFLAYGYTF. CDR3 in DNA: TGTGCCAGCAGCTTTTTGGCTTATGGCTACACCTTC. Full variable domain (outside the CDR3, taken from reference TRBV7-9 and TRBJ1-2): DTGVSQNPRHKITKRGQNVTFRCDPISEHNRLYWYRQTLGQGPEFLTYFQNEAQLEKSRLLSDRFSAERPKGSFSTLEIQRTEQGDSAMYLCASSFLAYGYTFGSGTRLTVV.

The chain uses TRBV5-1 and TRBJ2-5, with 9 bases matching TRBD2. Germline values: CDR1 SGHRS, CDR2 YFSETQ. V was pared by 4 bases and J by 1 base, with 5 bases of the junction left unmatched. The CDR3 is 15 residues long. The DNA for the CDR3 is TGCGCCAGCAGCGCCAGACTAGCGGTCCAAGAGACCCAGTACTTC. Translated: CASSARLAVQETQYF.

The rearrangement links TRBV9 to TRBJ1-1; D is undetermined. The germline V gene encodes CDR1 SGDLS and CDR2 YYNGEE. The CDR3 totals 13 residues. Trimming left V 4 bases short and J 7 bases short, with 14 bases between. The DNA of the CDR3 is TGTGCCAGCAGCTCCCAAAACAGCTTTGAAGCTTTCTTT. This encodes CASSSQNSFEAFF.

This clone was seen just once. The chain uses TRBV6-5 and TRBJ2-3; possibly TRBD1 for D (6 bases). Trimming removed 4 bases from V and 1 base from J, with 15 bases in between. Per the germline V gene, CDR1 is MNHEY and CDR2 is SVGAGI. This CDR3 is 16 amino acids long. CDR3 loop: CASSSHRVGGTDTQYF. The CDR3 DNA reads as TGTGCCAGCAGTTCACACAGGGTCGGGGGCACAGATACGCAGTATTTT.

The genes are TRBV6-4 and TRBJ1-1; the match to TRBD1 covers 9 bases. The CDR3 is made up of 14 amino acids. Trimming at V came to 6 bases and at J to 1 base, leaving 3 bases not matched to a gene. CDR1 and CDR2 from the germline V gene are MRHNA and SNTAGT. CDR3 residues: CASRDRGPNTEAFF. For the CDR3, the DNA is TGTGCCAGCAGGGACAGGGGCCCGAACACTGAAGCTTTCTTT.

V and J are TRBV5-4 and TRBJ2-7; D might be TRBD2 (6 bases). Germline lookup yields CDR1 SGHNT and CDR2 YYREEE (reference sequence). V was cut by 0 bases and J by 3 bases, with 10 bases left in between. The CDR3 has 14 residues. The chain's CDR3 is CASSLGWGGYEQYF. The CDR3 coding sequence is TGTGCCAGCAGCTTGGGATGGGGAGGCTACGAGCAGTACTTC.

The rearrangement joins TRBV4-2 to TRBJ1-2, with D uncertain. The CDR3 totals 13 residues. Germline assignment: CDR1 LGHNA and CDR2 YNFKEQ. The V end was cut by 1 base, the J end by 5 bases, with 8 bases between. The CDR3: CASSQAGWYGYTF. CDR3 in DNA: TGTGCCAGCAGCCAAGCAGGCTGGTATGGCTACACCTTC.

The chain is built from TRBV5-4 and TRBJ2-3, with 9 bases lining up with TRBD2. Trimming removed 3 bases from V and 1 base from J; junction bases left unmatched: 6. The germline V gene has CDR1 SGHNT and CDR2 YYREEE (reference sequence). The CDR3 runs 16 residues. For the CDR3, the DNA is TGTGCCAGCAGCTCCGGGACTAGCTTGGGCACAGATACGCAGTATTTT. Protein sequence: CASSSGTSLGTDTQYF.

The chain links TRBV18 to TRBJ1-5; 7 positions agree with TRBD1. The CDR3 runs to 16 residues. The junction had 9 bases not matched to a gene; V was cut back by 2 bases and J by 5 bases. Germline CDR1 reads KGHSH; CDR2 reads LQKENI. The CDR3 reads CASSPTGDAFYQPQHF. The CDR3 DNA reads as TGTGCCAGCTCACCAACAGGGGATGCTTTCTATCAGCCCCAGCATTTT.